This TCR beta chain stems from a study of CD8 T cells in ankylosing spondylitis (dated by TCRdb to the late 2010s). Some background on the complete study: To find TCR variants linked to disease, the study profiled T cell receptor beta repertoires in ankylosing spondylitis patients and healthy donors. Peripheral blood was sampled, and synovial fluid was also collected from ankylosing spondylitis patients. In total, the full study cohort was made up of 108 healthy donors and 25 to 30 ankylosing spondylitis patients. The paper's findings and limits, for the study overall: In peripheral blood, the disease-linked clones were found at relatively low frequencies and had a CD8+ phenotype. The disease-linked clones were reported to be significantly enriched in matched synovial fluid samples from ankylosing spondylitis patients. A TCR beta motif made up of eight highly homologous amino acid variants appeared to be characteristic of blood from ankylosing spondylitis patients. Some of the motif variants had been reported before in the synovial fluid and blood of reactive arthritis patients, a finding that suggests common disease-initiation mechanisms.

The sequencer listed for this sample is Illumina HiSeq 2500. Quantitative 5'-RACE with molecular barcodes was the method used to prepare the TCR beta libraries. The original pipeline was this. A new computational method, built on a probabilistic model of VDJ rearrangement, was used to identify disease-linked TCR variants. Clones were called with MiXCR by TCRdb after fastp trimmed the public reads at Q25, and only in-frame beta chains were retained. Each record represents a unique CDR3 protein, reported with the most common genes and DNA among its rows. These V and J calls derive from TCRdb rather than the authors' analysis. The sample contains approximately 500,000 distinct CDR3 sequences, 9.5% to 15% of them found a single time. Around 6.8% of the sample is held by the ten biggest clonotypes. Trimming takes 8 bases from V and 7 bases from J, and the germline ends sit 12 bases apart. CDR1 and CDR2 are read off the germline V gene as SNHLY and FYNNEI. The cysteine opens and the phenylalanine closes a CDR3 of 12 amino acids. Of all the DNA, just the CDR3 is kept, 36 bases in frame from base 1.

This clonotype turned up a few times. What antigen it recognizes has not been identified. It has no much larger one-base neighbor in the sample; base qualities were not kept. Sequences were obtained from blood, either unsorted or a sorted T cell fraction (not recorded which). This receptor was taken from a male donor with ankylosing spondylitis. Here the chain combines TRBV2 and TRBJ1-5, with the identity of the D gene unclear. The DNA is as follows: TGTGCCAGCGGAGTGGAAAGACAGCCCCAGCATTTT. It specifies CASGVERQPQHF.